Shown below are 13 T cell receptor beta chains from a single sample sequenced in a study of metastatic and nonmetastatic thyroid tumors. Each patient went into thyroid surgery without having received any treatment. MiXCR was used by TCRdb to re-call the PCR reads. Among over 25,000 clones listed, more than 10% were seen once. Sequencing was done on a sample of blood. The origin of the receptors is a female donor with papillary thyroid cancer or a benign thyroid nodule (not recorded which). Some clones in this sample may be carry-over from other donors' samples.

This clone was found many times. The J gene is TRBJ2-1, the V gene TRBV7-2, with D possibly TRBD2 on 6 matching bases. The CDR3 length is 15 residues. Per germline, CDR1 SGHTA and CDR2 FQGNSA. V was pared by 4 bases and J by 9 bases, with 19 bases between. The CDR3 DNA follows: TGTGCCAGCAGCTCGCTCCCTAGCGAGAGGATTGAGCAGTTCTTC. This gives the protein CASSSLPSERIEQFF.

Sample share makes this clone medium-sized. The chain combines TRBV12-3 or TRBV12-4 with TRBJ2-7; 10 bases map to TRBD2. CDR3 length equals 16 residues. Trimming took 5 bases from V and 0 from J; bases not matched to a gene: 7. The CDR3 bases are TGTGCCAGCAGTCCAACCAGCGGGAGGGCCTCCTACGAGCAGTACTTC. It translates to CASSPTSGRASYEQYF.

This clone was picked up many times. Given a much more abundant clone one base away, this may be a read error. Other DNA sequences in the same sample also yield this CDR3. The chain recombines TRBV20-1 with TRBJ1-1; possible D gene TRBD1, 5 bases. Deletions cut 1 base from V and 1 base from J, with 10 bases between. The CDR3 totals 14 residues. Germline-derived CDR1 and CDR2 are DFQATT and SNEGSKA (reference sequence). Written as DNA, the CDR3 is TGCAGTGCTAGAGTCGGGCAGGGGAACACTGAAGCTTTCTTT. The encoded protein is CSARVGQGNTEAFF.

This clone has just a few counts. The germline gene is not matched at one end of the junction; a read error may be the cause. The gene calls are TRBV6-1 and TRBJ2-7; either TRBD1 or TRBD2 may fit D (6 bases each). CDR3 size: 13 residues. Germline CDR1 is MNHNS and CDR2 is SASEGT. As DNA, the CDR3 is TGTGTCAGCAGCAAGGGGGGCTCCTACGAGCAGTACTTC. This translates into CVSSKGGSYEQYF.

This clone was found many times. The chain is built from TRBV4-2 and TRBJ2-5; 11 bases agree with TRBD2. The CDR3 is 17 amino acids. The germline V gene encodes CDR1 LGHNA and CDR2 YNFKEQ. Germline trimming cut 0 bases from V and 3 bases from J; bases unmatched to any gene: 6. CDR3: CASSQELAGVGKETQYF. CDR3 DNA: TGTGCCAGCAGCCAAGAACTAGCGGGAGTAGGCAAAGAGACCCAGTACTTC.

In its sample, this clone was seen many times. The chain employs TRBV3-1 and TRBJ2-1, with D maybe TRBD2 (6 bases). In germline, CDR1 is LGHDT, CDR2 YNNKEL (reference sequence). The CDR3 sequence is 15 residues long. The V end was cut by 1 base, the J end by 7 bases, with 14 bases between. The DNA of the CDR3 is TGTGCCAGCAGCCAAGGACGGGAGCCGGGGAATGAGCAGTTCTTC. The encoded protein is CASSQGREPGNEQFF.

This clone was detected a few times. This may be a read error, as it is one base from a much larger clone. This sample also contains other DNA sequences that code for the same CDR3. This chain uses TRBV4-2 with TRBJ1-1, with no clear D. Germline V gene data show CDR1 as LGHNA and CDR2 as YNFKEQ. CDR3 length: 16 residues. The CDR3 reads CASSQVSPGSNTEAFF. Here the CDR3 DNA reads TGTGCCAGCAGCCAAGTTTCCCCAGGCTCGAACACTGAGGCTTTCTTT.

This clone came up many times. Other DNA sequences in this sample translate to the same CDR3. V usage is TRBV18 and J usage is TRBJ1-1; no reliable D call. CDR3 length: 15 residues. V was trimmed by 0 bases and J by 3 bases, leaving 11 bases between them. Germline V gene data show CDR1 as KGHSH and CDR2 as LQKENI. This chain's CDR3 is CASSPPAGRDTEAFF. Written as DNA, the CDR3 is TGTGCCAGCTCACCACCGGCAGGCAGAGACACTGAAGCTTTCTTT.

This clone was recorded many times. The rearrangement joins TRBV4-1 to TRBJ1-6; D is possibly TRBD1 (5 bases). Trimming took 6 bases from V and 3 from J, leaving 18 bases between them. The CDR3 length is 17 residues. CDR1 is MGHRA, CDR2 YSYEKL, per germline. Written as DNA, the CDR3 is TGCGCCAGCAGTCAAAAGCCGGGGGAGAACTATAATTCACCCCTCCACTTT. Its translation: CASSQKPGENYNSPLHF.

This clone has ten or more counts. The chain uses TRBV11-1 and TRBJ2-2; 10 positions agree with TRBD2. Trimming removed 1 base from V and 8 bases from J; junction bases left unmatched: 7. The CDR3 length is 16 residues. Germline V CDR1 and CDR2: SGHAT, FQDESV (reference sequence). The DNA for the CDR3 is TGTGCCAGCAGCTTAGTGGGACTAGCGTCCACGGGGGAGCTGTTTTTT. Translating gives CASSLVGLASTGELFF.

This clone was detected only a few times. V and J are TRBV4-2 and TRBJ1-6; 7 nucleotides match TRBD1. Germline V gene sequence: CDR1 LGHNA, CDR2 YNFKEQ. The CDR3 runs 16 residues. With V trimmed by 0 bases and J by 5 bases, 4 bases remained unmatched. CDR3 region: CASSQDWDSNNSPLHF. CDR3 coding DNA: TGTGCCAGCAGCCAAGATTGGGACAGCAATAATTCACCCCTCCACTTT.

This clone was detected many times. The CDR3 here is CASRRDPRLAGLYLSRETQYF. The CDR3 DNA reads as TGTGCCAGCAGGCGTGACCCTCGACTAGCGGGATTGTATTTAAGCAGGGAGACCCAGTACTTC. The chain uses TRBV3-1 and TRBJ2-5; 11 bases match TRBD2. V lost 6 bases to trimming and J lost 5 bases; unmatched junction nucleotides: 26. The CDR3 extends over 21 amino acids. Germline V gives CDR1 LGHDT, CDR2 YNNKEL (reference sequence).

In its sample, this clone was seen many times. The chain employs TRBV3-1 and TRBJ1-2; no definite D call. The CDR3 has 14 amino acids. Trimming cost V 2 bases and J 4 bases, with 11 bases left between them. Germline V lookup: CDR1 LGHDT, CDR2 YNNKEL (reference sequence). DNA of the CDR3: TGTGCCAGCAGCCAAAACCCTCGAGGCTATGGCTACACCTTC. Protein sequence: CASSQNPRGYGYTF.